This T cell receptor (beta chain) was recorded in a study of cytomegalovirus exposure and HLA in healthy donors. Broader study findings: In vitro checks showed that three CMV-associated chains really do target CMV antigens. The study put under 200 TCR beta chains on its list as cytomegalovirus-associated. According to a subsequent analysis, TCR clusters from the first cohort were inclined to appear together in the 120 validation repertoires.

The CDR3 loop spans 16 amino acids. Between the trimmed V and J ends, which lost 1 base and 0 bases, there was a span of 9 bases. The germline CDR1 and CDR2 sequences are KGHSH and LQKENI. Remarks on this clone: What it recognizes is unknown.

Generated by immunoSEQ multiplex PCR, the TCRdb table keeps only in-frame clones and is missing some. Here the sample spans approximately 99,000 clones, around 82% being singletons. This sequence joins TRBV18 and TRBJ1-4; D unresolved. The sample was PBMCs. This clonotype was obtained from a woman under 30 in good health and CMV-seronegative. The DNA for the CDR3 is TGTGCCAGCTCACCACAAGTAACAGCAACTAATGAAAAACTGTTTTTT. Translated: CASSPQVTATNEKLFF. The whole variable domain, remainder taken from reference TRBV18 and TRBJ1-4, is NAGVMQNPRHLVRRRGQEARLRCSPMKGHSHVYWYRQLPEEGLKFMVYLQKENIIDESGMPKERFSAEFPKEGPSILRIQQVVRGDSAAYFCASSPQVTATNEKLFFGSGTQLSVL.